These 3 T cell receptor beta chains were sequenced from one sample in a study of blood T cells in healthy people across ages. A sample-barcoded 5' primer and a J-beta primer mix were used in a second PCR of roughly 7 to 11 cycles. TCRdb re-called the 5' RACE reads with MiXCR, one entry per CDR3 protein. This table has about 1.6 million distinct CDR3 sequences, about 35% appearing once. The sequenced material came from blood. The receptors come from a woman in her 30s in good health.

The CDR3 spells CASRPRGLVRAQYF. CDR3 DNA sequence: TGTGCCAGCAGGCCAAGGGGCCTCGTTCGGGCCCAGTACTTC. The rearrangement uses TRBV2 and TRBJ2-5; D is possibly TRBD1 (5 bases). CDR1 and CDR2 (germline): SNHLY, FYNNEI. V was shortened by 6 bases and J by 9 bases, with 20 bases between the two germline ends. The CDR3 has 14 residues.

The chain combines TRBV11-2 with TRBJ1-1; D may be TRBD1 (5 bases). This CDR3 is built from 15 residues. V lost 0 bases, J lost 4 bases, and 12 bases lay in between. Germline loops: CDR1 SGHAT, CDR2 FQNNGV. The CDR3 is CASSLEGRVGTEAFF. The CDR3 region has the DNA TGTGCCAGCAGCTTAGAAGGCAGGGTTGGCACTGAAGCTTTCTTT.

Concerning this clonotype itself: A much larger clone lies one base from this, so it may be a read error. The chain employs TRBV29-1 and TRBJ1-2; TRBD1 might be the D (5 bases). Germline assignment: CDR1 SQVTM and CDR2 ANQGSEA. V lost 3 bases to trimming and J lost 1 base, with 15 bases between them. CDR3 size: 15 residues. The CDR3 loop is CSVDTSRGFNYGYTF. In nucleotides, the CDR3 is TGCAGCGTTGATACCAGCCGGGGGTTTAACTATGGCTACACCTTC.